The 4 T cell receptor beta chains below come from one sample, sequenced in a study of shared clonotypes between healthy human individuals. Libraries were prepared by immunoSEQ multiplex PCR; TCRdb keeps only in-frame clonotypes and omits some of them. Among roughly 1 million clones listed, about 84% were seen once. Specimen: memory CD4+ T cells from PBMCs. Described subset: CD45RA-negative fraction. These TCRs come from a young man in good health. Some clones in this sample may be carry-over from other donors' samples.

This clone showed up just a few times. The chain recombines TRBV30 with TRBJ2-1; no clear D. Trimming shortened V by 2 bases and J by 7 bases, and 9 bases separated the two germline ends. The germline gives CDR1 GTSNPN, CDR2 SVGIG (reference sequence). The CDR3 contains 12 residues. The CDR3, as DNA: TGTGCCTGGAGTATAACAGCTAATGAGCAGTTCTTC. Translation: CAWSITANEQFF.

This clone was seen more than once but under ten times. The V and J genes are TRBV7-3 and TRBJ2-5; D is unclear. This CDR3 is built from 15 residues. Per the germline V gene, CDR1 is SGHTA and CDR2 is FQGTGA. V lost 1 base and J lost 2, with 11 bases in between. Here the CDR3 reads CASSLMGGSQETQYF. The CDR3 region has the DNA TGTGCCAGCAGCTTAATGGGCGGTTCACAAGAGACCCAGTACTTC.

The J gene is TRBJ2-7, the V gene TRBV7-2; D remains unclear. Trimming took 4 bases from V and 7 from J, leaving 14 bases between them. The CDR3 totals 13 residues. Germline assignment: CDR1 SGHTA and CDR2 FQGNSA. The CDR3 spells CASSYTLLGEQYF. As DNA, the CDR3 is TGTGCCAGCAGCTACACCCTCCTCGGGGAGCAGTACTTC.

The chain is built from TRBV19 and TRBJ2-7; 7 bases align to TRBD2. Trimming cost V 4 bases and J 0 bases; bases outside gene matches: 9. The V gene's germline CDR1 is LNHDA and CDR2 SQIVND (reference sequence). The CDR3 runs to 16 residues. CDR3 in DNA: TGTGCCAGTAGTACCACGGGGGGAGCCCACTCCTACGAGCAGTACTTC. It translates to CASSTTGGAHSYEQYF.